The rows below give T cell receptor beta chains drawn from one sample of a study of regulatory T cells in long-lasting Graves disease. MiXCR, applied by TCRdb to the multiplex PCR reads, yields one record per CDR3 protein. Among about 470,000 distinct CDR3 sequences listed, about 20% were seen once. The sample in question was peripheral blood mononuclear cells (PBMCs), obtained when the disease was refractory, from a patient treated with antithyroid drugs. Source of these receptors: a female donor with Graves disease. CDR3s include the opening cysteine and the closing phenylalanine or tryptophan. Each record gives: CDR3 DNA, CDR3 protein, V gene, J gene, D gene, clone size. A D gene is named only where the DNA matches it firmly. For some rows the clone size is stated as once, few or many, or as a class when expanded; others skip it.

DNA: TGTGCCAGCAGCCAAGATTCTCAGGGGAACTATGGCTACACCTTC
CDR3: CASSQDSQGNYGYTF
V: TRBV3-1
J: TRBJ1-2
D: .
size: many

DNA: TGTGCCACCAGTGATTACGGGCAGCCCCAGCATTTT
CDR3: CATSDYGQPQHF
V: TRBV24-1
J: TRBJ1-5
D: .
size: few

DNA: TGTGCCAGCAGTGATCCCGTTGTCAGACCGAACACTGAAGCTTTCTTT
CDR3: CASSDPVVRPNTEAFF
V: TRBV6-2/TRBV6-3
J: TRBJ1-1
D: .
size: few

DNA: TGTGCCAGCAGCCCCTCCACAGGATATGGCTACACCTTC
CDR3: CASSPSTGYGYTF
V: TRBV14
J: TRBJ1-2
D: .
size: few

DNA: TGTGCCTGGAATGACAGGGATTCACCCCTCCACTTT
CDR3: CAWNDRDSPLHF
V: TRBV30
J: TRBJ1-6
D: TRBD1
size: many

DNA: TGCAGTGCTAGAGATCCCCGAGGACTAGCGGATAAGCAGTACTTC
CDR3: CSARDPRGLADKQYF
V: TRBV20-1
J: TRBJ2-7
D: TRBD2
size: .

DNA: TGTGCCAGCAGCTTAGACAGGGCCACCATGAACACTGAAGCTTTCTTT
CDR3: CASSLDRATMNTEAFF
V: TRBV7-2
J: TRBJ1-1
D: .
size: many

DNA: TGTGCCAGCAGTGCACGATTATTTAAACTAGCGGGAGCTACCTACGAGCAGTACTTC
CDR3: CASSARLFKLAGATYEQYF
V: TRBV6-1
J: TRBJ2-7
D: TRBD2
size: .

DNA: TGTGCCAGCAGCCCCGGACAGGGGGAAAACATTCAGTACTTC
CDR3: CASSPGQGENIQYF
V: TRBV11-3
J: TRBJ2-4
D: TRBD1
size: .

DNA: TGTGCCTGGACACGTACGAGAGGCTACTCCTACGAGCAGTACTTC
CDR3: CAWTRTRGYSYEQYF
V: TRBV30
J: TRBJ2-7
D: .
size: many

DNA: TGTGCCAGCAGCGGCGGGACCCCAACCATTCAGTACTTC
CDR3: CASSGGTPTIQYF
V: TRBV28
J: TRBJ2-4
D: .
size: many

DNA: TGCGCCAGCACTACGACAGGCCAAGAGACCCAGTACTTC
CDR3: CASTTTGQETQYF
V: TRBV5-1
J: TRBJ2-5
D: .
size: .

DNA: TGTGCCAGCAGTTACTCGAATGTCGGGCTTAACACCGGGGAGCTGTTTTTT
CDR3: CASSYSNVGLNTGELFF
V: TRBV6-2/TRBV6-3
J: TRBJ2-2
D: .
size: few

DNA: TGTGCCAGCAGCCAACGTAGCGGGACCACACCCTACGAGCAGTACTTC
CDR3: CASSQRSGTTPYEQYF
V: TRBV14
J: TRBJ2-7
D: TRBD2
size: many

DNA: TGTGCCAGCAACTCAATTCGACTAGCGGGAGCCGGGGAGCTGTTTTTT
CDR3: CASNSIRLAGAGELFF
V: TRBV6-1
J: TRBJ2-2
D: TRBD2
size: many

DNA: TGTGCCAGTAGCACCCTAGGGGTAGCCGGGGAGCTGTTTTTT
CDR3: CASSTLGVAGELFF
V: TRBV19
J: TRBJ2-2
D: .
size: .

DNA: TGTGCCAGCAGCTTAGCAGCGGGAGGTGAGACCCAGTACTTC
CDR3: CASSLAAGGETQYF
V: TRBV7-2
J: TRBJ2-5
D: TRBD2
size: .

DNA: TGTGCCAGCAGTGAGAGACCAGACAGAAGAAATCCACCCCTCCACTTT
CDR3: CASSERPDRRNPPLHF
V: TRBV6-1
J: TRBJ1-6
D: .
size: .

DNA: TGTGCCAGCAGCTGGGGAGTGACAGGGTACCAAGAGACCCAGTACTTC
CDR3: CASSWGVTGYQETQYF
V: TRBV5-5
J: TRBJ2-5
D: TRBD1
size: many

DNA: TGCAGCGTTCGAGCCTACGAGCAGTACTTC
CDR3: CSVRAYEQYF
V: TRBV29-1
J: TRBJ2-7
D: .
size: .

DNA: TGTGCCAGCAGCCCCTTGTCGATCCTAGGGGAGCAGTACTTC
CDR3: CASSPLSILGEQYF
V: TRBV28
J: TRBJ2-7
D: .
size: many

DNA: TGTGCCAGCAGCTCACAAGGGTGGGGCTCCTACGAGCAGTACTTC
CDR3: CASSSQGWGSYEQYF
V: TRBV7-2
J: TRBJ2-7
D: .
size: many

DNA: TGCAGCGTTGAAGCCCTCCGTGGGGAGTGGGGCTACACCTTC
CDR3: CSVEALRGEWGYTF
V: TRBV29-1
J: TRBJ1-2
D: .
size: many